The source of this TCR beta chain is a study of technical replicates of blood from a few donors. Trimming removed 0 bases from V and 3 bases from J, with 13 bases in between. This CDR3 region has 15 residues. Germline V gene sequence: CDR1 SGHDT, CDR2 YYEEEE. Profiling relied on immunoSEQ multiplex PCR, and the TCRdb table lists in-frame clones only, not all of them. Among some 100,000 clones listed, 96% were seen once. The chain joins TRBV5-6 to TRBJ2-7, with D possibly matching TRBD2 (5 bases). The sequence was obtained from a human donor in good health. Specimen: T cells isolated from PBMCs. CDR3 residues: CASSLALRRSYEQYF. The DNA of the CDR3 is TGTGCCAGCAGCTTGGCCTTGCGGAGGAGCTACGAGCAGTACTTC.